This T cell receptor (beta chain) is from a study of blood T cell repertoires in COVID-19. About the research overall: Samples of COVID-19 (acute and convalescent) were obtained from the United States, Italy and Spain. In each case, the material was cDNA or gDNA derived from T cells, B-cell-depleted T cells, or PBMCs.

Trimming took 4 bases from V and 0 from J; bases not matched to a gene: 13. CDR1 is SGHRS, CDR2 YFSETQ, per germline. CDR3 length equals 18 residues. Under the authors' procedure: Reference gene primers were amplified, and this amplification served to estimate nucleated cell counts. This table comes from immunoSEQ multiplex PCR, and its TCRdb copy is limited to in-frame clones, with some not included. That table furnishes V, J and clone size, whereas the DNA furnished D and trimming. This sample has under 300,000 clones, with 88% found just once. Cohort placement rested on clinical history that participants reported themselves.

Sequenced: PBMCs or T cells enriched from blood (not recorded which). This TCR was recovered from a woman in her forties or fifties who had recovered from COVID-19. The chain uses TRBV5-1 and TRBJ1-3, with TRBD1 matching 7 bases. The CDR3 is CASSHTPGQLSSGNTIYF. The DNA for the CDR3 is TGCGCCAGCAGCCATACGCCGGGACAGCTAAGCTCTGGAAACACCATATATTTT.